This T cell receptor beta chain was captured in a study of blood T cells in healthy people across ages. The second PCR ran roughly 6 to 11 cycles with a sample-barcoded 5' primer and J-beta primers. TCRdb independently ran MiXCR on the 5' RACE reads; one entry per CDR3 protein. The sample lists hundreds of thousands of distinct CDR3 sequences; 35% to 40% were seen once. The J segment lost 0 bases and the V segment lost 1 base, leaving 7 bases of the junction unmatched. The CDR3 runs to 18 residues. CDR1 LGHDT and CDR2 YNNKEL come from the germline V gene (reference sequence). The TCR comes from a man aged 18 to 30 in good health. Material for sequencing was blood. This chain joins TRBV3-1 and TRBJ2-5, with TRBD2 matching 11 bases. The CDR3 DNA is TGTGCCAGCAGCCAAGTCGCCCGACTAGCGGGGTACCAAGAGACCCAGTACTTC. Amino acids: CASSQVARLAGYQETQYF.